These T cell receptor beta chains were read from a single sample in a study of human T cells and chemical hapten exposure. MiXCR was run by TCRdb on the RACE reads, yielding one entry per CDR3 protein. The data show 90,000 to 120,000 distinct CDR3 sequences, 11% seen once. This specimen consisted of whole blood, obtained in connection with sensitization to the hapten diphenylcyclopropenone (DPC). Receptors were obtained from a woman in her thirties or forties with alopecia areata. Some clones in this sample may be carry-over from other donors' samples. The CDR3 runs from the conserved cysteine through the conserved F or W. The D gene is left open where the match is weak. The size entry is marked missing in some rows and otherwise reads once, few, many or a size class.

cdr3_length | clone_size | j_call | v_call | d_call | cdr3_aa | cdr3_nt
15 | few | TRBJ1-2 | TRBV19 | - | CASSVTGWVHVGYTF | TGTGCCAGTAGTGTGACAGGCTGGGTGCATGTTGGCTACACCTTC
13 | - | TRBJ1-6 | TRBV5-1 | - | CASSLEQISPLHF | TGCGCCAGCAGCTTGGAACAGATTTCACCCCTCCACTTT
16 | - | TRBJ2-7 | TRBV2 | - | CTSRGGTNRGGYEQYF | TGTACCAGCAGGGGAGGAACCAACAGGGGAGGCTACGAGCAGTACTTC
14 | many | TRBJ2-2 | TRBV12-3/TRBV12-4 | - | CASRKGPGPGELFF | TGTGCCAGCAGGAAGGGACCCGGGCCCGGGGAGCTGTTTTTT
15 | medium-sized | TRBJ2-2 | TRBV24-1 | - | CATSDPGEDIGELFF | TGTGCCACCAGTGACCCGGGGGAGGACATCGGGGAGCTGTTTTTT
14 | - | TRBJ1-2 | TRBV2 | - | CASSERQPIYGHTF | TGTGCCAGCAGTGAAAGACAGCCGATCTATGGCCACACCTTC
12 | few | TRBJ1-1 | TRBV9 | - | CASSPGWTEAFF | TGTGCCAGCAGCCCAGGGTGGACTGAAGCTTTCTTT
13 | few | TRBJ1-2 | TRBV7-3 | - | CARTVRQNYGYTF | TGTGCCAGGACTGTCCGTCAGAACTATGGCTACACCTTC
15 | few | TRBJ2-7 | TRBV28 | TRBD2 | CASRSTSELPYEQYF | TGTGCCAGCAGAAGCACTAGCGAACTCCCCTACGAGCAGTACTTC
14 | many | TRBJ1-3 | TRBV10-3 | - | CAISSDSSGNTIYF | TGTGCCATCAGTTCGGACAGCTCTGGAAACACCATATATTTT
14 | few | TRBJ1-4 | TRBV3-1 | - | CASSPNSFREKLFF | TGTGCCAGCAGCCCGAACAGCTTTCGGGAAAAACTGTTTTTT
13 | - | TRBJ2-3 | TRBV5-6 | - | CASSPESTDTQYF | TGTGCCAGCAGCCCGGAGAGCACAGATACGCAGTATTTT
15 | few | TRBJ2-2 | TRBV7-8 | TRBD2 | CASSKGLAETGELFF | TGTGCCAGCAGCAAGGGACTAGCGGAAACCGGGGAGCTGTTTTTT
16 | - | TRBJ2-4 | TRBV7-2 | - | CASSLGSGIAKNIQYF | TGTGCCAGCAGCTTAGGTAGCGGCATAGCCAAAAACATTCAGTACTTC
15 | few | TRBJ1-6 | TRBV7-9 | - | CASSLARGGGAPLHF | TGTGCCAGCAGCTTAGCGCGAGGGGGAGGCGCACCCCTCCACTTT
18 | many | TRBJ2-7 | TRBV7-9 | TRBD1 | CASSDPPGTGGLSYEQYF | TGTGCCAGCAGCGACCCTCCCGGGACAGGGGGCCTCTCCTACGAGCAGTACTTC
15 | - | TRBJ1-2 | TRBV9 | TRBD1 | CASSVEGQGGYGYTF | TGTGCCAGCAGCGTAGAGGGACAGGGAGGATATGGCTACACCTTC
11 | few | TRBJ2-7 | TRBV12-3/TRBV12-4 | - | CASSPRRGLYF | TGTGCCAGCAGTCCTAGGCGGGGCCTGTACTTC
15 | many | TRBJ2-3 | TRBV10-3 | - | CAISDTSLRADTQYF | TGTGCCATCAGTGACACTAGCCTAAGGGCAGATACGCAGTATTTT
17 | few | TRBJ2-1 | TRBV3-1 | - | CASSQGLSGHFYNEQFF | TGTGCCAGCAGCCAAGGGCTTAGCGGACACTTCTACAATGAGCAGTTCTTC
15 | many | TRBJ1-1 | TRBV10-3 | TRBD1 | CAISELSGGETEAFF | TGTGCCATCAGTGAACTGTCAGGGGGGGAGACTGAAGCTTTCTTT
15 | - | TRBJ1-5 | TRBV20-1 | - | CSARGGSYSNLPQHF | TGCAGTGCTAGAGGGGGCTCCTATAGCAATCTGCCCCAGCATTTT
13 | few | TRBJ2-2 | TRBV29-1 | - | CSGRTPGGGELFF | TGCAGCGGACGGACCCCGGGTGGCGGGGAGCTGTTTTTT
14 | - | TRBJ2-3 | TRBV20-1 | - | CSARDARGTDTQYF | TGCAGTGCTAGAGATGCCCGGGGTACAGATACGCAGTATTTT
13 | - | TRBJ2-1 | TRBV10-3 | TRBD2 | CATGTSGYNEQFF | TGTGCCACCGGGACTAGCGGATACAATGAGCAGTTCTTC
15 | many | TRBJ2-7 | TRBV28 | TRBD2 | CASSPRAGGLYEQYF | TGTGCCAGCAGTCCCCGTGCGGGAGGGCTCTACGAGCAGTACTTC
14 | many | TRBJ2-7 | TRBV11-2 | - | CASSPAGQLYEQYF | TGTGCCAGCAGCCCCGCGGGGCAGCTATACGAGCAGTACTTC
13 | - | TRBJ2-7 | TRBV12-3/TRBV12-4 | - | CASGKGGTYEQYF | TGTGCCAGCGGCAAGGGAGGAACCTACGAGCAGTACTTC
18 | few | TRBJ2-2 | TRBV19 | TRBD2 | CASSIGVSSGRNTGELFF | TGTGCCAGTAGTATCGGCGTATCTAGCGGGAGGAACACCGGGGAGCTGTTTTTT
12 | few | TRBJ2-7 | TRBV20-1 | - | CSARSGIYEQYF | TGCAGTGCTAGATCGGGGATCTACGAGCAGTACTTC
13 | many | TRBJ2-2 | TRBV30 | - | CAWSTGNTGELFF | TGTGCCTGGAGTACAGGGAACACCGGGGAGCTGTTTTTT
14 | many | TRBJ2-7 | TRBV11-2 | TRBD1 | CASSPIPGQGAQYF | TGTGCCAGCAGCCCGATACCGGGACAGGGTGCGCAGTACTTC
16 | - | TRBJ2-1 | TRBV24-1 | - | CATSDLTPSSYNEQFF | TGTGCCACCAGTGATTTGACACCGAGCTCCTACAATGAGCAGTTCTTC
15 | few | TRBJ2-7 | TRBV20-1 | TRBD2 | CSAISTSGSAYEQYF | TGCAGTGCTATCTCTACTAGCGGGAGCGCCTACGAGCAGTACTTC
16 | - | TRBJ2-7 | TRBV14 | - | CASSQAGTAYSYEQYF | TGTGCCAGCAGCCAAGCCGGGACGGCCTATTCCTACGAGCAGTACTTC
13 | few | TRBJ1-1 | TRBV7-2 | TRBD1 | CASSFRGRIEAFF | TGTGCCAGCAGCTTCAGGGGGCGGATTGAAGCTTTCTTT
12 | many | TRBJ2-7 | TRBV29-1 | - | CSAGSGAYEQYF | TGCAGCGCAGGGTCCGGCGCCTACGAGCAGTACTTC
18 | - | TRBJ1-3 | TRBV19 | TRBD1 | CASSASGTGSLSGNTIYF | TGTGCCAGTAGTGCATCCGGGACAGGGTCCCTCTCTGGAAACACCATATATTTT
18 | - | TRBJ2-2 | TRBV6-6 | TRBD2 | CASSSVTSGIIHTGELFF | TGTGCCAGCAGTTCCGTTACCAGCGGGATAATCCACACCGGGGAGCTGTTTTTT
15 | many | TRBJ1-5 | TRBV7-2 | TRBD1 | CASSLRTGANQPQHF | TGTGCCAGCAGCCTCAGGACAGGGGCTAATCAGCCCCAGCATTTT